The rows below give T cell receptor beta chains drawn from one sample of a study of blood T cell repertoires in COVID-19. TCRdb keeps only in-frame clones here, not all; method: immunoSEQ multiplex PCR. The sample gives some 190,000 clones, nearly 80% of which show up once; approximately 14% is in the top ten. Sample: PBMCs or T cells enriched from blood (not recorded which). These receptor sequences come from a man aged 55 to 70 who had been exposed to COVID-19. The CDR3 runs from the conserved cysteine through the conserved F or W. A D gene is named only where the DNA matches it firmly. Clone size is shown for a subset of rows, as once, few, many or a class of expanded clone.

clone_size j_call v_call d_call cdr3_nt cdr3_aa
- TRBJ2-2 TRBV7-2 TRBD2 TGTGCCAGCTGCTGCCTAGCGGGAGACCGAAACACCGGGGAGCTGTTTTTT CASCCLAGDRNTGELFF
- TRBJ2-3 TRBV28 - TGTGCCAGCAGTTTAATGGCCCCCTTAGCGACAGATACGCAGTATTTT CASSLMAPLATDTQYF
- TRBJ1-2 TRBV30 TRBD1 TGTGCCTGGAGTGGTCAGGGGGCAGTCTATGGCTACACCTTC CAWSGQGAVYGYTF
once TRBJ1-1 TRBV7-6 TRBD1 TGTGCCAGCAGCCCAGGACAGGGTAGAAACACTGAAGCTTTCTTT CASSPGQGRNTEAFF
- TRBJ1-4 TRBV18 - TGTGCCAGCTCACGGGCGGGCGGGACTAATGAAAAACTGTTTTTT CASSRAGGTNEKLFF
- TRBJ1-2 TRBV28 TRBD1 TGTGCCACCGGAGACAGGGGGAACAGAGGCTACACCTTC CATGDRGNRGYTF
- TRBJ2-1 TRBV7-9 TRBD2 TGTGCCAGCAGCCTGGTCCTGGCGGGAGGTTCCCGGATCTTC CASSLVLAGGSRIF
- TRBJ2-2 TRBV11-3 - TGTGCCAGCAGCTTAGCGGGGACCGGGGAGCTGTTTTTT CASSLAGTGELFF
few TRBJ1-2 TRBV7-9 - TGTGCCAGCAGCTTAGCGTGGACAGTTGAAGGCTACACCTTC CASSLAWTVEGYTF
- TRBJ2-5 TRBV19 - TGTGCCAGTAGTGTGACTCAGTTCCAAGAGACCCAGTACTTC CASSVTQFQETQYF
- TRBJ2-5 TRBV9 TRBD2 TGTGCCAGCAGCCCTCGGGACTACCAGTACCAAGAGACCCAGTACTTC CASSPRDYQYQETQYF
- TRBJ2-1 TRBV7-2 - TGTGCCAGCAGCTTAGTTCTCCGGAGGGACAGCAACTACAATGAGCAGTTCTTC CASSLVLRRDSNYNEQFF
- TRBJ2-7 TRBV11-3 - TGTGCCAGCAGCTTAGCGGCCGAGAGGCAGCAGTACTTC CASSLAAERQQYF
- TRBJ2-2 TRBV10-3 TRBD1 TGTGCCATCACCCAGGGGGCTGAGCTGTTTTTT CAITQGAELFF
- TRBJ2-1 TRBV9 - TGTGCCAGCAGCGTAGCGGTCGGGACCTACAATGAGCAGTTCTTC CASSVAVGTYNEQFF
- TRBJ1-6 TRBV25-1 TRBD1 TGTGCCAGCAGATCAACAGGGGGCGATAATTCACCCCTCCACTTT CASRSTGGDNSPLHF
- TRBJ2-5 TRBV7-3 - TGTGCCAGCAGCCCTAGGCCTCAAGAGACCCAGTACTTC CASSPRPQETQYF
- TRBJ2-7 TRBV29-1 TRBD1 TGCAGCGTTGATGTATCGAGCTGGGACAGAGCCTACGAGCAGTACTTC CSVDVSSWDRAYEQYF
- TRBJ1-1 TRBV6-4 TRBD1 TGTGCCAGCAGCGGGGACAGGGGCACTGAAGCTTTCTTT CASSGDRGTEAFF
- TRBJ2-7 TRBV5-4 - TGTGCCAGCAGCTTGGACAGTTTGAAGGCCTACGAGCAGTACTTC CASSLDSLKAYEQYF
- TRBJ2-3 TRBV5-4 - TGTGCCAGCAGCCCAACTTCTCCTCTTAGCACAGATACGCAGTATTTT CASSPTSPLSTDTQYF
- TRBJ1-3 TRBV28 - TGTGCCAGCAGTTTTTGGGCCAGATACTCTGGAAACACCATATATTTT CASSFWARYSGNTIYF
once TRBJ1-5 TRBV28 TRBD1 TGTGCCAGCAGATACCCTTCGGGACAGGGGAATCAGCCCCAGCATTTT CASRYPSGQGNQPQHF
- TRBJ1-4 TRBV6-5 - TGTGCCAGCGCCCTCCGCCTCAGGGGTGAAAAACTGTTTTTT CASALRLRGEKLFF
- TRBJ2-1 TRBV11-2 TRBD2 TGTGCCAGCAGCCGCAGGGCGGGAGGGGAAAATGAGCAGTTCTTC CASSRRAGGENEQFF
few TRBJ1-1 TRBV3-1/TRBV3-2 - TGTGCCAGCAGCCAAGTCCCCTCTGAAGCTTTCTTT CASSQVPSEAFF
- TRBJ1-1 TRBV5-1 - TGCGCCAGCAAGTACGTCCCAACGGTACGTACTGAAGCTTTCTTT CASKYVPTVRTEAFF
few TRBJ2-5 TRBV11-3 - TGTGCCAGCAGCTTAGCTTCACGAGAGTACCAAGAGACCCAGTACTTC CASSLASREYQETQYF
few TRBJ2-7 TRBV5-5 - TGTGCCAGCAGCTTTTCGGTAGGGGAACTGGGCGAGCAGTACTTC CASSFSVGELGEQYF
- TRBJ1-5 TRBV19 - TGTGCCAGTAGTATACCGGCAGGGCTAGGTCAGCCCCAGCATTTT CASSIPAGLGQPQHF
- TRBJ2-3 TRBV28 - TGTGCCAGCAGCCCCCAGGAGGAGGGGACAGATACGCAGTATTTT CASSPQEEGTDTQYF
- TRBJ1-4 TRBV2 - TGTGCCAGCACGCCTGGGGCTACAACTAATGAAAAACTGTTTTTT CASTPGATTNEKLFF
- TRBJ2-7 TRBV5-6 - TGTGCCAGCAGCTTTCAGGGGTACGAGCAGTACTTC CASSFQGYEQYF
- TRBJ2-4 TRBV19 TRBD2 TGTGCCAGTAGACCACCGGGACTAGCGGGAAACATTCAGTACTTC CASRPPGLAGNIQYF
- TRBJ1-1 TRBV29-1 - TGCAGCGTACAGGGAGGGACTGAAGCTTTCTTT CSVQGGTEAFF
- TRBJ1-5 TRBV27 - TGTGCCAGCAGTTTGCCGGGGGTCAATCAGCCCCAGCATTTT CASSLPGVNQPQHF
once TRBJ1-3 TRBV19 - TGTGCCAGTAGTATTGGGCCAGGGTCTGGAAACACCATATATTTT CASSIGPGSGNTIYF
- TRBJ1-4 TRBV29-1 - TGCAGCGTTGACGGGACTTGGGAGGGGGATGAAAAACTGTTTTTT CSVDGTWEGDEKLFF
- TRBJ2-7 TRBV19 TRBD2 TGTGCCAGTAGTGCGGGGAGCTATCGTGGGGGGGCCTACGAGCAGTACTTC CASSAGSYRGGAYEQYF
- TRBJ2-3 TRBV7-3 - TGTGCCAGCAGCTTAAACCAGGGAAAGACGCCCGATACGCAGTATTTT CASSLNQGKTPDTQYF
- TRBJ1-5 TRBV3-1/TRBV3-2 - TGTGCCAGCAGCCCGAACGGGGGGGGGCCGGGCAATCAGCCCCAGCATTTT CASSPNGGGPGNQPQHF
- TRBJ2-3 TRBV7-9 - TGTGCCAGCAGCTTTCCTGTAGATACGCAGTATTTT CASSFPVDTQYF
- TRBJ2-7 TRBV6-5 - TGTGCCAGCAGATCAACCGAACTGGCAGGGGAGCAGTACTTC CASRSTELAGEQYF
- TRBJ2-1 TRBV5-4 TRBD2 TGTGCCAGCAGCCGAGCGGGAGCTACCTACAATGAGCAGTTCTTC CASSRAGATYNEQFF
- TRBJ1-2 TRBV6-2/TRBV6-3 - TGTGCCAGCAGTCTTTCGGGGTATGGCTACACCTTC CASSLSGYGYTF
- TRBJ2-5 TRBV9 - TGTGCCAGCAGCGTAGCTGGTTTGGCGCGGTCAGAGACCCAGTACTTC CASSVAGLARSETQYF
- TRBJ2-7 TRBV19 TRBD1 TGTGCCAGTAGTGAGGGTGGACAGGCGTACGAGCAGTACTTC CASSEGGQAYEQYF
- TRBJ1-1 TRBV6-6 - TGTGCCAGCAGTTACGGAGGAACTGAAGCTTTCTTT CASSYGGTEAFF
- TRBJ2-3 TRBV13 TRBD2 TGTGCCACGCGGACTAGCGGGAGCGTAGATACGCAGTATTTT CATRTSGSVDTQYF